The 6 T cell receptor beta chains reported below all come from one sample, sequenced in a study of early T cells in non-severe SARS-CoV-2 infection. TCRdb re-called the 5' RACE reads through MiXCR, storing one row per CDR3 protein. This table has about 55,000 distinct CDR3 sequences, under 8.5% appearing once. Specimen: whole blood, collected at baseline. Receptors originate from an adult who was a healthcare worker with PCR-confirmed SARS-CoV-2 infection or an uninfected control (not recorded which).

CDR3 region: CASSLSANYGYTF. In DNA form, the CDR3 reads TGTGCCAGCAGCCTTTCAGCTAACTATGGCTACACCTTC. V usage is TRBV5-8 and J usage is TRBJ1-2; D not resolved. Germline V lookup: CDR1 SGHTS, CDR2 YDEGEE. This CDR3 comprises 13 residues. The V end was cut by 4 bases, the J end by 0 bases, with 7 bases between.

This chain joins TRBV20-1 and TRBJ1-1, with a tentative D call TRBD1 (6 bases). This CDR3 contains 12 residues. Trimming stripped 5 bases from V and 5 bases from J, with 12 bases between. Germline loops: CDR1 DFQATT, CDR2 SNEGSKA (reference sequence). In nucleotides, the CDR3 is TGCAGTGCTTACCGAGGGGGGACTGAAGCTTTCTTT. This codes for CSAYRGGTEAFF.

In its sample, this clonotype was seen a few times. The J gene is TRBJ1-1, the V gene TRBV4-1, with D tentatively TRBD1 (5 bases). This CDR3 spans 17 amino acids. Germline V CDR1 and CDR2: MGHRA, YSYEKL. V was shortened by 1 base and J by 0 bases, with 15 bases between the two germline ends. CDR3 DNA: TGCGCCAGCAGCCAAGGGGACTTCATCGGCATGAACACTGAAGCTTTCTTT. Amino acids: CASSQGDFIGMNTEAFF.

This clonotype was detected ten times or more. CDR3 nucleotide sequence: TGTGCCAGCAGCCAAGTGTCGGGAGGGGGTACGCAGTATTTT. This codes for CASSQVSGGGTQYF. The rearrangement joins TRBV3-1 to TRBJ2-3; 8 nucleotides line up with TRBD2. This CDR3 is 14 amino acids long. CDR1 and CDR2 (germline): LGHDT, YNNKEL (reference sequence). Trimming at V came to 1 base and at J to 8 bases, leaving 5 bases not matched to a gene.

This clonotype appeared many times. V and J are TRBV6-5 and TRBJ1-5; 11 nucleotides match TRBD1. The germline CDR1 and CDR2 sequences are MNHEY and SVGAGI. V gave up 2 bases and J gave up 4 bases; unmatched junction bases: 4. CDR3 size: 16 residues. DNA for the CDR3: TGTGCCAGCAGTTACACCGGGACAGGGGGTAATCAGCCCCAGCATTTT. Amino acids: CASSYTGTGGNQPQHF.

This clonotype was counted ten times or more. CDR3 region: CASSYRGAEAFF. The DNA for the CDR3 is TGTGCCAGCAGTTACAGGGGAGCTGAAGCTTTCTTT. The rearrangement links TRBV5-8 to TRBJ1-1; 7 nucleotides align to TRBD1. Trimming cost V 5 bases and J 6 bases; bases outside gene matches: 4. The CDR3 extends over 12 amino acids. CDR1 and CDR2 from the germline V gene are SGHTS and YDEGEE.